The clone carrying this T cell receptor beta chain came up a few times. Its antigen is not known. Assembly of TCR beta libraries relied on iRepertoire HTBI primers together with Arm-PCR of CDR3 regions. In TCRdb, the multiplex PCR reads were re-called with MiXCR into one record per CDR3 protein. The sample holds approximately 350,000 distinct CDR3 sequences; roughly 20% are singletons and the top ten take around 30%. This specimen belongs to a study of regulatory T cells in long-lasting Graves disease. Time point denoted: persistent/refractory GD, antithyroid drugs over 5 years with positive TRAb. From PBMCs, RNA was extracted and then used to make the TCR library. The study, taken as a whole, reports: Persistent disease preferred TRBV28, TRBJ1-2 and TRBJ2-5. Analyses excluded thyroid tissue, covering peripheral blood alone. TCR diversity was lower in persistent Graves' patients than in newly diagnosed ones. Between persistent patients, fewer than 3,500 public clonotypes were shared, exceeding the 900 to 1,000 shared between new patients.

The V and J ends lost 1 base and 3 bases respectively, with 10 bases between them. This CDR3 region has 14 residues. Looked up from germline, CDR1 is MNHEY and CDR2 is SMNVEV (reference sequence). The material sequenced was peripheral blood mononuclear cells (PBMCs), taken when the disease was refractory, from a patient treated with antithyroid drugs. This chain links TRBV27 with TRBJ2-7; D gene ambiguous. This clonotype was obtained from a woman between 40 and 50 years old with Graves disease. The CDR3 is CASSLFQQNYEQYF. CDR3 DNA sequence: TGTGCCAGCAGTTTATTCCAGCAGAACTACGAGCAGTACTTC.